These 28 T cell receptor beta chains originate from one sample sequenced in a study of T cell responses to AZD1222 COVID-19 vaccine. Repertoires were generated with immunoSEQ multiplex PCR, while TCRdb's copy carries only in-frame clones and drops some. The table records more than 100,000 clones, about 90% of them present only once. The sequenced sample was peripheral blood, obtained on day 0 of AZD1222 vaccination. Receptors originate from an adult in good health.

The chain is built from TRBV30 and TRBJ1-4, with D tentatively TRBD1 (5 bases). CDR1 is GTSNPN, CDR2 SVGIG, per germline (reference sequence). Trimming left V 2 bases short and J 4 bases short, with 17 bases between. The CDR3 has 16 residues. The CDR3 DNA reads TGTGCCTGGAGTCCCGGGAGTGCGGGGCTTAATGAAAAACTGTTTTTT. Translation: CAWSPGSAGLNEKLFF.

This chain uses TRBV11-2 with TRBJ2-7; D not certain. V was cut by 3 bases and J by 4 bases, with 16 bases left in between. The germline gives CDR1 SGHAT, CDR2 FQNNGV. There are 15 residues in the CDR3. CDR3 coding DNA: TGTGCCAGCAGCTTTGGCCTACACCCCTCGTACGAGCAGTACTTC. As protein: CASSFGLHPSYEQYF.

The chain is built from TRBV18 and TRBJ2-5; D tentatively reads TRBD1 or TRBD2 (5 bases each). The CDR3 consists of 13 residues. Germline loops: CDR1 KGHSH, CDR2 LQKENI. V was trimmed by 6 bases and J by 1 base, leaving 9 bases between them. The CDR3 region has the DNA TGTGCCAGCTCCCCAGGGACCCAAGAGACCCAGTACTTC. Protein: CASSPGTQETQYF.

The chain employs TRBV5-6 and TRBJ2-1, with a weak D call TRBD1 (5 bases). Trimming stripped 4 bases from V and 9 bases from J, with 20 bases between. Germline V gives CDR1 SGHDT, CDR2 YYEEEE. This CDR3 has 15 amino acids. In DNA form, the CDR3 reads TGTGCCAGCAGCGAGGACATCTGGCTTGTGGCTGAGCAGTTCTTC. Its translation: CASSEDIWLVAEQFF.

The chain has TRBV19 and TRBJ1-1, with TRBD1 matching over 9 bases. Germline values: CDR1 LNHDA, CDR2 SQIVND (reference sequence). V shed 10 bases and J 1 base; nucleotides not matched to a gene: 10. This CDR3 is 15 amino acids long. The CDR3 region is CATGQGPIGNTEAFF. The CDR3 DNA reads TGTGCCACGGGACAGGGACCTATAGGGAACACTGAAGCTTTCTTT.

This chain joins TRBV2 and TRBJ1-1, with a weak D call TRBD1 (5 bases). The CDR3 extends over 15 amino acids. CDR1 SNHLY and CDR2 FYNNEI come from the germline V gene. Trimming pared 2 bases from V and 1 base from J, leaving 11 bases between. The CDR3 region is CASSEIPGTNTEAFF. In DNA, the CDR3 is TGTGCCAGCAGTGAAATTCCAGGGACGAACACTGAAGCTTTCTTT. The full variable domain, its missing parts supplied by reference TRBV2 and TRBJ1-1, is EPEVTQTPSHQVTQMGQEVILRCVPISNHLYFYWYRQILGQKVEFLVSFYNNEISEKSEIFDDQFSVERPDGSNFTLKIRSTKLEDSAMYFCASSEIPGTNTEAFFGQGTRLTVV.

This sequence joins TRBV5-4 and TRBJ2-7, with 7 nucleotides matching TRBD1. Germline V CDR1 and CDR2: SGHNT, YYREEE (reference sequence). CDR3 length: 16 amino acids. Losses at the gene ends were 4 bases for V and 12 bases for J; bases not matched to a gene: 22. The CDR3 loop reads CASSQGPTGDGGPRYF. The CDR3 DNA reads as TGTGCCAGCAGCCAAGGCCCCACAGGGGATGGCGGCCCGCGGTACTTC.

This chain connects TRBV3-1 (or the pseudogene TRBV3-2) to TRBJ1-3; 9 positions agree with TRBD1. This CDR3 comprises 16 residues. Looked up from germline, CDR1 is LGHDT and CDR2 is YNNKEL (reference sequence). V shed 3 bases and J 4 bases; nucleotides not matched to a gene: 7. The CDR3 DNA reads as TGTGCCAGCAGCCACTACGGGACAGGGCAAGGAAACACCATATATTTT. This codes for CASSHYGTGQGNTIYF.

The chain couples TRBV2 to TRBJ2-2, with TRBD1 identical over 8 bases. CDR3 size: 13 residues. V was clipped by 10 bases and J by 4 bases; unmatched bases: 5. Germline V gene lookup returns CDR1 SNHLY and CDR2 FYNNEI. DNA for the CDR3: TGTGCCACTTTCACAGGGGGCACCGGGGAGCTGTTTTTT. Its protein product is CATFTGGTGELFF.

The chain recombines TRBV5-4 with TRBJ2-5; no clear D. V was clipped by 4 bases and J by 2 bases, with 3 bases between them. This CDR3 spans 11 amino acids. CDR1 is SGHNT and CDR2 is YYREEE in the germline V gene (reference sequence). DNA for the CDR3: TGTGCCAGCAGCGCTCAAGAGACCCAGTACTTC. Protein: CASSAQETQYF.

The gene calls are TRBV18 and TRBJ2-7; TRBD2 matches at 12 bases. Unmatched junction bases numbered 6, after V lost 6 bases and J lost 3 bases. CDR1 KGHSH and CDR2 LQKENI come from the germline V gene. The CDR3 is made up of 15 amino acids. The CDR3 region is CASSKTSGGYYEQYF. The CDR3, as DNA: TGTGCCAGCTCTAAGACTAGCGGGGGATACTACGAGCAGTACTTC.

The sample holds one count of this clone. This chain links TRBV5-1 with TRBJ1-1, with D perhaps TRBD1 (6 bases). The CDR3 loop spans 12 amino acids. CDR1 is SGHRS and CDR2 is YFSETQ in the germline V gene. The V end was cut by 0 bases, the J end by 11 bases, with 11 bases between. The CDR3 DNA is TGCGCCAGCAGCTTGGAGAGGGGGGAGGCTTTCTTT. The encoded protein is CASSLERGEAFF.

The chain has TRBV7-6 and TRBJ2-1, with 7 nucleotides matching TRBD2. Germline trimming cut 6 bases from V and 8 bases from J; bases unmatched to any gene: 13. The CDR3 is made up of 15 amino acids. CDR1 SGHVS and CDR2 FNYEAQ come from the germline V gene. This CDR3 reads CASSSLAEGWDEQFF. The CDR3 DNA reads as TGTGCCAGCAGTTCTCTAGCGGAGGGCTGGGATGAGCAGTTCTTC.

The V gene is TRBV7-9, the J gene TRBJ1-1; possibly TRBD1 for D (5 bases). Trimming removed 2 bases at V and 1 base at J, with 8 bases between. Germline lookup yields CDR1 SEHNR and CDR2 FQNEAQ (reference sequence). CDR3 length: 14 amino acids. The CDR3 DNA follows: TGTGCCAGCAGCTTAACAGGAACGAACACTGAAGCTTTCTTT. Amino acids: CASSLTGTNTEAFF.

The chain combines TRBV5-1 with TRBJ2-7; TRBD1 is a possible D gene (5 bases). The V end was cut by 0 bases, the J end by 2 bases, with 12 bases between. The CDR3 has 15 amino acids. The V gene's germline CDR1 is SGHRS and CDR2 YFSETQ. The CDR3 sequence: CASSLAQGSAYEQYF. CDR3 nucleotides: TGCGCCAGCAGCTTGGCCCAGGGCAGCGCCTACGAGCAGTACTTC.

The chain joins TRBV7-6 to TRBJ2-7; D remains unclear. CDR3 length: 14 amino acids. V gave up 3 bases and J gave up 5 bases, with 14 bases separating them. The V gene's germline CDR1 is SGHVS and CDR2 FNYEAQ. CDR3 sequence: CASSLGSLENEQYF. The CDR3 bases are TGTGCCAGCAGCTTGGGGTCCTTAGAGAACGAGCAGTACTTC.

This chain joins TRBV4-3 and TRBJ1-4; D is unresolved. Between the trimmed V and J ends, which lost 0 bases and 7 bases, there was a span of 15 bases. Germline V CDR1 and CDR2: LGHNA, YSLEER. CDR3 length: 16 amino acids. The CDR3 loop is CASSQDQMGGGEKLFF. The CDR3 coding sequence is TGCGCCAGCAGCCAAGATCAGATGGGAGGAGGTGAAAAACTGTTTTTT.

The genes are TRBV11-3 and TRBJ2-3; 13 positions agree with TRBD2. The germline V gene encodes CDR1 SGHNT and CDR2 YENEEA. V shed 5 bases and J 2 bases; nucleotides not matched to a gene: 7. This CDR3 has 17 residues. CDR3 DNA: TGTGCCAGCAGCCCTGGACTAGCGGGGGCCTACACAGATACGCAGTATTTT. Encoded protein: CASSPGLAGAYTDTQYF.

This clone was counted a single time. The V and J genes are TRBV7-8 and TRBJ2-2; D ambiguous. The CDR3 length is 14 residues. Germline V CDR1 and CDR2: SGHVS, FQNEAQ. Trimming pared 6 bases from V and 0 bases from J, leaving 8 bases between. As DNA, the CDR3 is TGTGCCAGCAGGTGGCAGGCGAACACCGGGGAGCTGTTTTTT. It codes for CASRWQANTGELFF.

The chain recombines TRBV27 with TRBJ2-7, with TRBD2 as a possible D gene (6 bases). This CDR3 is 14 amino acids long. The V and J ends lost 5 bases and 5 bases respectively, with 16 bases between them. Germline assignment: CDR1 MNHEY and CDR2 SMNVEV (reference sequence). The CDR3 reads CASSTPGAQHEQYF. CDR3 nucleotide sequence: TGTGCCAGCAGTACCCCGGGAGCTCAACACGAGCAGTACTTC.

V is TRBV9 and J is TRBJ2-1, with D possibly matching TRBD2 (6 bases). V was trimmed by 4 bases and J by 5 bases, leaving 16 bases between them. The CDR3 covers 15 residues. Per germline, CDR1 SGDLS and CDR2 YYNGEE. This CDR3 is CASSPHGLLDNEQFF. The DNA of the CDR3 is TGTGCCAGCAGCCCACATGGACTACTTGACAATGAGCAGTTCTTC.

This chain links TRBV9 with TRBJ2-1; TRBD2 aligns across 10 bases. CDR1 is SGDLS, CDR2 YYNGEE, per germline. J lost 0 bases, V lost 4 bases, and 4 bases had no gene match. The CDR3 has 16 amino acids. CDR3 nucleotide sequence: TGTGCCAGCAGCCTATCTAGCGGGAGCTCCTACAATGAGCAGTTCTTC. It translates to CASSLSSGSSYNEQFF.

The gene calls are TRBV11-2 and TRBJ2-6; the D call may be TRBD1 or TRBD2 (5 bases each). CDR3 length equals 17 residues. Trimming stripped 2 bases from V and 4 bases from J, with 15 bases between. Germline V gives CDR1 SGHAT, CDR2 FQNNGV. Here the CDR3 reads CASSLIEGPPGANVLTF. As DNA, the CDR3 is TGTGCCAGCAGCTTAATTGAGGGGCCTCCCGGGGCCAACGTCCTGACTTTC. Variable domain in full (rest from reference TRBV11-2 and TRBJ2-6): EAGVAQSPRYKIIEKRQSVAFWCNPISGHATLYWYQQILGQGPKLLIQFQNNGVVDDSQLPKDRFSAERLKGVDSTLKIQPAKLEDSAVYLCASSLIEGPPGANVLTFGAGSRLTVL.

This clone has just one count. The J gene is TRBJ1-2, the V gene TRBV11-2; no firm D call. The V end was cut by 1 base, the J end by 0 bases, with 6 bases between. The germline V gene has CDR1 SGHAT and CDR2 FQNNGV. The CDR3 contains 14 residues. The DNA of the CDR3 is TGTGCCAGCAGCTTAGTAACGGCTAACTATGGCTACACCTTC. Encoded protein: CASSLVTANYGYTF.

The chain links TRBV19 to TRBJ2-5; TRBD2 is a possible D gene (6 bases). The germline CDR1 and CDR2 sequences are LNHDA and SQIVND (reference sequence). The V and J ends lost 9 bases and 2 bases respectively, with 16 bases between them. The CDR3 has 14 residues. In DNA form, the CDR3 reads TGTGCCAGCAACCAGGTTGCGGGGCAAGAGACCCAGTACTTC. Its translation: CASNQVAGQETQYF.

This clone appeared once. This chain connects TRBV30 to TRBJ1-3; D perhaps matches TRBD1 (5 bases). The CDR3 is made up of 15 amino acids. CDR1 and CDR2 from the germline V gene are GTSNPN and SVGIG (reference sequence). Trimming removed 3 bases at V and 3 bases at J, with 15 bases between. CDR3 sequence: CAWSIRGTGGNTIYF. In nucleotides, the CDR3 is TGTGCCTGGAGCATTCGCGGAACAGGTGGAAACACCATATATTTT.

V and J are TRBV4-1 and TRBJ2-1; 7 nucleotides match TRBD1. There are 17 residues in the CDR3. V lost 0 bases to trimming and J lost 4 bases; unmatched junction nucleotides: 9. Germline V lookup: CDR1 MGHRA, CDR2 YSYEKL. CDR3: CASSQDFGQVVYNEQFF. As DNA, the CDR3 is TGCGCCAGCAGCCAAGATTTCGGACAGGTGGTTTACAATGAGCAGTTCTTC.

This clone occurred once. The chain is built from TRBV7-9 and TRBJ1-3; D remains ambiguous. The CDR3 length is 14 residues. Germline V gene sequence: CDR1 SEHNR, CDR2 FQNEAQ (reference sequence). V was trimmed by 5 bases and J by 2 bases, leaving 10 bases between them. CDR3 in DNA: TGTGCCAGCAGCCCCAAACGGACTGGAAACACCATATATTTT. Translation: CASSPKRTGNTIYF. Filled out from reference TRBV7-9 and TRBJ1-3, the complete variable domain reads DTGVSQNPRHKITKRGQNVTFRCDPISEHNRLYWYRQTLGQGPEFLTYFQNEAQLEKSRLLSDRFSAERPKGSFSTLEIQRTEQGDSAMYLCASSPKRTGNTIYFGEGSWLTVV.